This T cell receptor beta chain was identified during a study of blood T cell repertoires in COVID-19 (dated by TCRdb to about 2020). Concerning the study at large: Samples covering the acute and convalescent phases of COVID-19 were provided by collaborators in the United States, Italy and Spain. The prospective study material was composed of cDNA or gDNA derived from T cells, B-cell-depleted T cells, or PBMCs. Subjects who had been exposed to COVID-19, were actively infected with it, or had recovered from it provided the deeply sampled blood TCRbeta repertoires that made up the dataset. A freely available public database, intended as a resource for researchers studying the immune response to SARS-CoV-2, is where the repertoires were released. Samples were obtained from the ongoing ImmuneRACE study (first 160 participants) and from 1,000 to 1,500 subjects provided by 6 global collaborators. A de-identified subject ID, COVID-19 status, age in years and sex were almost always included in the sample metadata. Where HLA class I and class II types were available, the types were taken from metadata supplied by the sample provider, not from assay-based typing. What the study reported, not specific to this receptor: The quantity of clinical and demographic metadata differed by source and by participant and was supplied without curation.

The collaborating institutions used their own protocols to collect whole blood in K2EDTA tubes. For TCRbeta analysis, collaborator samples were shipped as frozen whole blood, as isolated PBMCs, or as DNA extracted from either sample type. V is pruned by 5 bases and J by 0 bases, leaving 5 bases of the junction without a gene match. Based on the germline V gene, the CDR1 and CDR2 sequences are SGHAT and FQNNGV. Inclusive of the bounding cysteine and phenylalanine, the CDR3 is 15 residues long. Only the CDR3 region is kept as DNA, spanning 45 bases read in frame from base 1. TCRbeta CDR3 regions were amplified from genomic DNA by means of the immunoSEQ Assay, a bias-controlled multiplex PCR. The study's processing was this. Within the assay, amplification of reference gene primers was used to estimate how many nucleated cells each sample contained. Sequence reads were collapsed and filtered to measure the absolute abundance of every unique TCRbeta CDR3 rearrangement. For each sample, productive Simpson clonality was calculated as the square root of Simpson's diversity index across productive rearrangements. TCRdb mirrors the immuneACCESS table, restricted to in-frame sequences. Some clones are absent from its copies; in checked studies, under half trace to an unresolved V gene, and the reason for the others is unknown. V and J calls and clone size are given by that table; D and trimming were obtained from the DNA. The sample includes about 230,000 clones, with roughly 83% observed a single time. Clones ranked in the top ten supply around 2.6% of the sample.

In this sample, this clone turned up a few times. This clone's antigen is unknown. No per-base quality is available; no much larger clone lies one base away. Sequenced sample: peripheral blood. This TCR was sampled from a woman aged 70-85 years with active or convalescent COVID-19. Recombination linked TRBV11-2 to TRBJ2-7; 9 bases in between match TRBD1. The CDR3 loop reads CASSRQGGHSYEQYF. DNA sequence: TGTGCCAGCAGCCGACAGGGGGGGCACTCCTACGAGCAGTACTTC.